These 20 T cell receptor beta chains originate from one sample sequenced in a study of blood T cell repertoires in COVID-19. TCRdb's copy holds only in-frame clones and misses some; the assay was immunoSEQ multiplex PCR. The data show about 140,000 clones, with 82% seen just once and approximately 4.1% held by the top ten. The sample was peripheral blood. These receptors were taken from an elderly woman with acute or convalescent COVID-19.

The chain combines TRBV6-6 with TRBJ2-3, with D possibly matching TRBD2 (6 bases). Trimming shortened V by 0 bases and J by 0 bases, and 10 bases separated the two germline ends. Germline values: CDR1 MNHNY, CDR2 SVGAGI (reference sequence). This CDR3 has 16 amino acids. The CDR3 coding sequence is TGTGCCAGCAGTTACTCGGGCGGGGCTAGCACAGATACGCAGTATTTT. Encoded protein: CASSYSGGASTDTQYF.

The sample holds one count of this clone. This sequence joins TRBV19 and TRBJ2-3; 13 positions agree with TRBD2. Germline values: CDR1 LNHDA, CDR2 SQIVND (reference sequence). The CDR3 runs 14 residues. V lost 5 bases and J lost 9; bases outside the gene matches: 5. The CDR3 protein is CASSPGTSGDTQYF. CDR3 nucleotides: TGTGCCAGTAGTCCCGGGACTAGCGGGGACACGCAGTATTTT. Complete variable domain (other parts from reference TRBV19 and TRBJ2-3): DGGITQSPKYLFRKEGQNVTLSCEQNLNHDAMYWYRQDPGQGLRLIYYSQIVNDFQKGDIAEGYSVSREKKESFPLTVTSAQKNPTAFYLCASSPGTSGDTQYFGPGTRLTVL.

Written as DNA, the CDR3 is TGTGCCAGCAGTTTAGGCACTAGCGGTTGGCGGTACTTC. It is translated as CASSLGTSGWRYF. This chain uses TRBV27 with TRBJ2-7; 8 nucleotides match TRBD2. The germline V gene has CDR1 MNHEY and CDR2 SMNVEV (reference sequence). The CDR3 is 13 residues long. The V gene end was trimmed by 2 bases and the J gene end by 12 bases; junction bases not matched to a gene: 9.

The V gene is TRBV5-1, the J gene TRBJ2-3; TRBD2 matches at 13 bases. Germline CDR1 reads SGHRS; CDR2 reads YFSETQ. With V trimmed by 0 bases and J by 3 bases, 1 base remained unmatched. CDR3 size: 16 residues. The CDR3 loop reads CASSLGLAGGTDTQYF. The CDR3 nucleotides are TGCGCCAGCAGCTTGGGACTAGCGGGGGGAACAGATACGCAGTATTTT. Combining the CDR3 with reference TRBV5-1 and TRBJ2-3 gives the whole variable domain KAGVTQTPRYLIKTRGQQVTLSCSPISGHRSVSWYQQTPGQGLQFLFEYFSETQRNKGNFPGRFSGRQFSNSRSEMNVSTLELGDSALYLCASSLGLAGGTDTQYFGPGTRLTVL.

This clone was seen just once. The V call is TRBV18, the J call TRBJ1-1, with TRBD1 matching over 10 bases. Germline values: CDR1 KGHSH, CDR2 LQKENI. The CDR3 has 15 amino acids. J gave up 6 bases and V 4 bases, and 8 bases lay outside the gene matches. DNA for the CDR3: TGTGCCAGCTCACTAAGGACAGGGGGGGAGGCTGAAGCTTTCTTT. It translates to CASSLRTGGEAEAFF.

The chain links TRBV29-1 to TRBJ1-2; 12 bases line up with TRBD1. This CDR3 comprises 17 residues. Germline values: CDR1 SQVTM, CDR2 ANQGSEA. V lost 3 bases, J lost 2 bases, and 10 bases stayed unmatched. The CDR3 reads CSVERPGQGATNYGYTF. Here the CDR3 DNA reads TGCAGCGTTGAGCGACCGGGACAGGGGGCTACGAACTATGGCTACACCTTC.

The gene calls are TRBV28 and TRBJ1-2; 11 nucleotides line up with TRBD1. CDR1 and CDR2 from the germline V gene are MDHEN and SYDVKM. The CDR3 contains 16 residues. The V and J ends lost 6 bases and 4 bases, in that order; junction bases with no gene match: 10. DNA for the CDR3: TGTGCCAGCAGAAGCCGGACAGGGGGCTTGAGCTATGGCTACACCTTC. Translation gives CASRSRTGGLSYGYTF.

The chain carries TRBV5-5 and TRBJ2-7; unclear D gene. Germline loops: CDR1 SGHKS, CDR2 YYEKEE (reference sequence). Trimming removed 0 bases from V and 7 bases from J, with 14 bases in between. The CDR3 is 14 residues long. The chain's CDR3 is CASSLGVGVGEQYF. The CDR3 DNA is TGTGCCAGCAGCTTGGGGGTGGGCGTAGGAGAGCAGTACTTC. Drawing the rest from reference TRBV5-5 and TRBJ2-7, the complete variable domain is DAGVTQSPTHLIKTRGQQVTLRCSPISGHKSVSWYQQVLGQGPQFIFQYYEKEERGRGNFPDRFSARQFPNYSSELNVNALLLGDSALYLCASSLGVGVGEQYFGPGTRLTVT.

A few counts support this clone. The chain joins TRBV19 to TRBJ2-3, with 14 bases identical to TRBD2. V lost 4 bases and J lost 6; bases outside the gene matches: 6. CDR3 length: 16 amino acids. Germline V lookup: CDR1 LNHDA, CDR2 SQIVND (reference sequence). The chain's CDR3 is CASSTRTSGGLDTQYF. The CDR3 DNA sequence: TGTGCCAGTAGTACCCGGACTAGCGGGGGGTTGGATACGCAGTATTTT.

This clone was counted a few times. The J gene is TRBJ2-7, the V gene TRBV3-1 (or the pseudogene TRBV3-2); D may be TRBD2 (5 bases). The V end was cut by 6 bases, the J end by 6 bases, with 15 bases between. This CDR3 spans 13 amino acids. The germline V gene has CDR1 LGHDT and CDR2 YNNKEL (reference sequence). For the CDR3, the DNA is TGTGCCAGCAGTACGACGATTGGGAGCGAGCAGTACTTC. Translating gives CASSTTIGSEQYF.

V usage is TRBV14 and J usage is TRBJ2-1; D gene ambiguous. The CDR3 totals 18 residues. CDR1 is SGHDN and CDR2 is FVKESK in the germline V gene. The V end lost 1 base, the J end lost 4 bases, and 20 bases lay between the germline ends. The CDR3: CASSQVVTAPMLYNEQFF. CDR3 nucleotide sequence: TGTGCCAGCAGCCAAGTTGTAACAGCCCCTATGCTATACAATGAGCAGTTCTTC.

The rearrangement uses TRBV7-2 and TRBJ2-5, with 8 bases aligning to TRBD2. Trimming removed 5 bases from V and 5 bases from J; junction bases left unmatched: 13. Germline assignment: CDR1 SGHTA and CDR2 FQGNSA. The CDR3 extends over 16 amino acids. The CDR3 is CASSLPGLADWETQYF. The CDR3 bases are TGTGCCAGCAGCCTCCCCGGACTAGCAGATTGGGAGACCCAGTACTTC. Together with reference TRBV7-2 and TRBJ2-5, the CDR3 gives the full variable domain: GAGVSQSPSNKVTEKGKDVELRCDPISGHTALYWYRQSLGQGLEFLIYFQGNSAPDKSGLPSDRFSAERTGGSVSTLTIQRTQQEDSAVYLCASSLPGLADWETQYFGPGTRLLVL.

The chain carries TRBV6-5 and TRBJ1-2, with D possibly matching TRBD1 (6 bases). The CDR3 runs 15 residues. With 2 bases removed from V and 5 bases from J, the gap between germline ends came to 15 bases. Germline assignment: CDR1 MNHEY and CDR2 SVGAGI. CDR3 DNA sequence: TGTGCCAGCAGTTACAACGCAGGGGTCGTTTATGGCTACACCTTC. Protein sequence: CASSYNAGVVYGYTF.

In this sample, this clone turned up once. The chain joins TRBV4-2 to TRBJ1-1, with D unclear. The CDR3 has 15 amino acids. Germline loops: CDR1 LGHNA, CDR2 YNFKEQ. The ends were cut back, 0 bases at V and 5 bases at J, with 13 bases in the middle. CDR3 nucleotide sequence: TGTGCCAGCAGCCAAGAGGTTTTCCACAGAACTGAAGCTTTCTTT. This translates into CASSQEVFHRTEAFF.

V and J are TRBV10-2 and TRBJ1-4; 8 bases match TRBD1. CDR3 length equals 13 residues. Germline V gives CDR1 WSHSY, CDR2 SAAADI. With 8 bases clipped from V and 2 bases from J, the junction kept 1 base outside the gene matches. Here the CDR3 reads CASQGATNEKLFF. CDR3 DNA sequence: TGCGCCAGCCAGGGGGCCACTAATGAAAAACTGTTTTTT.

V usage is TRBV18 and J usage is TRBJ1-3; D might be TRBD1 (6 bases). The germline CDR1 and CDR2 sequences are KGHSH and LQKENI. This CDR3 has 15 amino acids. Trimming cost V 10 bases and J 0 bases, with 16 bases left between them. CDR3 sequence reads: CATTDRKDSGNTIYF. The CDR3 DNA reads as TGTGCCACCACGGACAGAAAGGACTCTGGAAACACCATATATTTT.

This chain links TRBV19 with TRBJ1-2; D unclear. V was trimmed by 2 bases and J by 5 bases, leaving 6 bases between them. CDR3 length: 12 residues. Germline-derived CDR1 and CDR2 are LNHDA and SQIVND (reference sequence). The CDR3 reads CASSIREYGYTF. In DNA form, the CDR3 reads TGTGCCAGTAGTATACGGGAATATGGCTACACCTTC.

This clone was recorded once. The chain joins TRBV5-1 to TRBJ1-3, with D possibly TRBD1 on 5 matching bases. Trimming stripped 4 bases from V and 8 bases from J, with 13 bases between. The germline CDR1 and CDR2 sequences are SGHRS and YFSETQ. The CDR3 runs to 13 residues. The CDR3: CASSPQGSDTIYF. Written as DNA, the CDR3 is TGCGCCAGCAGCCCTCAGGGATCGGACACCATATATTTT. Complete variable domain (other parts from reference TRBV5-1 and TRBJ1-3): KAGVTQTPRYLIKTRGQQVTLSCSPISGHRSVSWYQQTPGQGLQFLFEYFSETQRNKGNFPGRFSGRQFSNSRSEMNVSTLELGDSALYLCASSPQGSDTIYFGEGSWLTVV.

This clone was recorded only once. The V and J genes are TRBV5-5 and TRBJ2-7; 8 bases align to TRBD2. This CDR3 has 13 amino acids. V lost 0 bases to trimming and J lost 6 bases; unmatched junction nucleotides: 2. Germline V gene sequence: CDR1 SGHKS, CDR2 YYEKEE (reference sequence). CDR3 coding DNA: TGTGCCAGCAGCTTGGCCGGGGGGGCCGAGCAGTACTTC. It encodes CASSLAGGAEQYF.

V gene TRBV18 combines with J gene TRBJ1-5, with TRBD1 matching 7 bases. The V segment lost 4 bases and the J segment 4 bases; nucleotides outside the gene matches: 1. The CDR3 has 13 residues. CDR1 is KGHSH, CDR2 LQKENI, per germline. Written as DNA, the CDR3 is TGTGCCAGCTCACAGGGGGCTAATCAGCCCCAGCATTTT. As protein: CASSQGANQPQHF.